Presented here are 18 T cell receptor beta chains from one specimen sequenced in a study of cytomegalovirus exposure and HLA in healthy donors. Some clones are missing from TCRdb's copy, which holds only in-frame ones; the method was immunoSEQ multiplex PCR. Among 55,000 to 85,000 clones listed, approximately 94% were seen once. The source material was PBMCs. The source is a woman between 18 and 29 years old in good health and CMV-seronegative.

The gene calls are TRBV7-2 and TRBJ2-2; perhaps TRBD2 as D (6 bases). Germline CDR1 is SGHTA and CDR2 is FQGNSA. Trimming pared 5 bases from V and 0 bases from J, leaving 7 bases between. This CDR3 region has 14 residues. Here the CDR3 DNA reads TGTGCCAGCAGCCGACTAGCGAACACCGGGGAGCTGTTTTTT. Encoded protein: CASSRLANTGELFF. Filled out from reference TRBV7-2 and TRBJ2-2, the complete variable domain reads GAGVSQSPSNKVTEKGKDVELRCDPISGHTALYWYRQSLGQGLEFLIYFQGNSAPDKSGLPSDRFSAERTGGSVSTLTIQRTQQEDSAVYLCASSRLANTGELFFGEGSRLTVL.

The J gene is TRBJ2-1, the V gene TRBV12-5, with TRBD2 identical over 10 bases. The trim removed 7 bases at V and 10 bases at J, leaving 16 bases unmatched. The CDR3 contains 16 residues. The germline CDR1 and CDR2 sequences are LGHNT and FRNRAP. CDR3 amino acids: CASATPGLAGAAEQFF. Here the CDR3 DNA reads TGTGCTAGTGCCACTCCTGGCCTAGCGGGGGCCGCCGAGCAGTTCTTC.

The chain combines TRBV5-4 with TRBJ2-6; weak D call: TRBD1 (7 bases). V dropped 7 bases and J dropped 0 bases, with 17 bases sitting between them. Germline CDR1 SGHNT, CDR2 YYREEE (reference sequence). The CDR3 covers 17 residues. For the CDR3, the DNA is TGTGCCAGCCTTCCGGCAGGGGGGATCTCTGGGGCCAACGTCCTGACTTTC. Its translation is CASLPAGGISGANVLTF.

The V call is TRBV7-8, the J call TRBJ2-1; 8 positions agree with TRBD2. V lost 1 base and J lost 2; bases outside the gene matches: 4. The CDR3 runs 16 residues. Germline V gives CDR1 SGHVS, CDR2 FQNEAQ. DNA of the CDR3: TGTGCCAGCAGCTTAGGGAGGCGGGGGGCCTACAATGAGCAGTTCTTC. It codes for CASSLGRRGAYNEQFF.

The rearrangement uses TRBV29-1 and TRBJ2-7, with TRBD2 identical over 16 bases. Germline V lookup: CDR1 SQVTM, CDR2 ANQGSEA. The CDR3 consists of 15 residues. J lost 4 bases, V lost 3 bases, and 3 bases had no gene match. The CDR3 bases are TGCAGCGTTGACGGGGGACTAGCGGGAGGGTACGAGCAGTACTTC. Translation gives CSVDGGLAGGYEQYF.

The chain recombines TRBV7-8 with TRBJ2-3; 7 bases match TRBD2. The CDR3 extends over 18 amino acids. From germline, CDR1 is SGHVS and CDR2 FQNEAQ. The V and J ends lost 0 bases and 0 bases, in that order; junction bases with no gene match: 9. This CDR3 is CASSLARFTSESTDTQYF. The CDR3 DNA reads TGTGCCAGCAGCTTAGCGCGTTTTACTAGCGAGAGCACAGATACGCAGTATTTT. The variable domain in full, with the rest retrieved from reference TRBV7-8 and TRBJ2-3, is GAGVSQSPRYKVAKRGQDVALRCDPISGHVSLFWYQQALGQGPEFLTYFQNEAQLDKSGLPSDRFFAERPEGSVSTLKIQRTQQEDSAVYLCASSLARFTSESTDTQYFGPGTRLTVL.

The chain uses TRBV25-1 and TRBJ2-1; 14 bases are shared with TRBD2. In germline, CDR1 is MGHDK, CDR2 SYGVNS. There are 16 residues in the CDR3. The V and J ends lost 2 bases and 8 bases, in that order; junction bases with no gene match: 5. CDR3 protein: CASSEPGTSGSDEQFF. The CDR3 nucleotides read TGTGCCAGCAGTGAACCCGGGACTAGCGGGAGTGATGAGCAGTTCTTC.

This chain connects TRBV12-5 to TRBJ2-5, with 8 bases identical to TRBD2. Germline CDR1 LGHNT, CDR2 FRNRAP. Losses at the gene ends were 2 bases for V and 3 bases for J; bases not matched to a gene: 8. This CDR3 has 16 residues. CDR3 in amino acids: CASGLFGRGAEETQYF. The CDR3 region has the DNA TGTGCTAGTGGTTTGTTTGGGCGGGGGGCAGAAGAGACCCAGTACTTC.

This chain connects TRBV7-2 to TRBJ2-7; maybe TRBD1 (6 bases). The germline V gene encodes CDR1 SGHTA and CDR2 FQGNSA. Trimming stripped 5 bases from V and 0 bases from J, with 14 bases between. The CDR3 is 15 residues long. CDR3 DNA sequence: TGTGCCAGCAGCGTTAGACGGGACACCTCCTACGAGCAGTACTTC. Translation gives CASSVRRDTSYEQYF.

The J gene is TRBJ1-3, the V gene TRBV9; D is possibly TRBD1 (5 bases). This CDR3 spans 15 amino acids. Germline CDR1 reads SGDLS; CDR2 reads YYNGEE. V was shortened by 0 bases and J by 4 bases, with 11 bases between the two germline ends. The CDR3: CASSVVGESGNTIYF. In DNA form, the CDR3 reads TGTGCCAGCAGCGTAGTAGGGGAATCCGGAAACACCATATATTTT.

The chain is built from TRBV7-2 and TRBJ2-7; 13 bases fit TRBD2. The CDR3 contains 17 residues. After removal of 5 bases from V and 2 bases from J, the junction contained 9 bases not matched to a gene. CDR1 and CDR2 (germline): SGHTA, FQGNSA. The CDR3 here is CASSHLRTSGRPYEQYF. The CDR3 DNA reads as TGTGCCAGCAGCCACCTTCGGACTAGCGGGAGACCCTACGAGCAGTACTTC.

This sequence joins TRBV9 and TRBJ1-1, with 8 bases fitting TRBD1. Trimming at V came to 4 bases and at J to 7 bases, leaving 6 bases not matched to a gene. This CDR3 has 13 residues. Per germline, CDR1 SGDLS and CDR2 YYNGEE. CDR3 protein: CASSSGQGGEAFF. The CDR3, as DNA: TGTGCCAGCAGCTCCGGACAGGGAGGTGAAGCTTTCTTT.

The chain has TRBV7-3 and TRBJ2-5; D remains ambiguous. This CDR3 region has 13 residues. Germline CDR1 SGHTA, CDR2 FQGTGA. Deletions cut 5 bases from V and 5 bases from J, with 12 bases between. CDR3 nucleotide sequence: TGTGCCAGCAGCCCCGGAGCTACCGAGACCCAGTACTTC. This sequence encodes CASSPGATETQYF.

The rearrangement links TRBV4-3 to TRBJ1-3; possibly TRBD1 for D (6 bases). V lost 4 bases and J lost 4, with 26 bases in between. CDR1 and CDR2 from the germline V gene are LGHNA and YSLEER. This CDR3 contains 19 residues. The CDR3 reads CASSPQLGQYDIPGNTIYF. CDR3 bases: TGCGCCAGCAGCCCACAGCTCGGACAGTACGATATTCCGGGAAACACCATATATTTT.

DNA of the CDR3: TGTGCCAGCAGCTTAACAGAGAACACTGAAGCTTTCTTT. This gives the protein CASSLTENTEAFF. V gene TRBV7-2 combines with J gene TRBJ1-1, with D unresolved. This CDR3 region has 13 residues. The germline gives CDR1 SGHTA, CDR2 FQGNSA. V was trimmed by 2 bases and J by 1 base, leaving 5 bases between them.

The chain has TRBV19 and TRBJ1-6; possible D gene TRBD1, 6 bases. Trimming left V 6 bases short and J 11 bases short, with 17 bases between. The CDR3 runs 14 residues. CDR1 and CDR2 (germline): LNHDA, SQIVND (reference sequence). The CDR3, as DNA: TGTGCCAGTAGCCCGCGGGGAGGGGGAGCACCCCTCCACTTT. Its protein is CASSPRGGGAPLHF.

The chain recombines TRBV9 with TRBJ1-5; 8 bases map to TRBD1. V was pared by 6 bases and J by 5 bases, with 10 bases of the junction left unmatched. CDR3 length: 15 amino acids. Germline V lookup: CDR1 SGDLS, CDR2 YYNGEE. The CDR3 protein is CASIPPGQGHQPQHF. The CDR3 DNA sequence: TGTGCCAGCATTCCGCCCGGACAGGGACATCAGCCCCAGCATTTT.

The V call is TRBV9, the J call TRBJ2-5, with TRBD2 identical over 12 bases. Unmatched junction bases numbered 5, after V lost 3 bases and J lost 2 bases. This CDR3 region has 16 residues. Germline lookup yields CDR1 SGDLS and CDR2 YYNGEE. The chain's CDR3 is CASSELAGGPQETQYF. CDR3 in DNA: TGTGCCAGCAGCGAGCTAGCGGGAGGGCCTCAAGAGACCCAGTACTTC.